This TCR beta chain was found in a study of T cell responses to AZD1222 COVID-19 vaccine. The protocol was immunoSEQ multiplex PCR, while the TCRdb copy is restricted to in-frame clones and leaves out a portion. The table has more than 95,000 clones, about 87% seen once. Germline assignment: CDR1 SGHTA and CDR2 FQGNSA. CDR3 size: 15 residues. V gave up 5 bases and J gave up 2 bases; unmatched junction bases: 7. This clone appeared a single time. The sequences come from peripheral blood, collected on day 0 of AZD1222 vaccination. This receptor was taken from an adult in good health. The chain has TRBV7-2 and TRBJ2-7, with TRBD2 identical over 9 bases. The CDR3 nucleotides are TGTGCCAGCAGCCAGGGGTCTAGCGGGACCTACGAGCAGTACTTC. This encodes CASSQGSSGTYEQYF.